The rows below give T cell receptor beta chains drawn from one sample of a study of identifying expanded T cells in peripheral blood. Libraries were prepared by immunoSEQ multiplex PCR; TCRdb keeps only in-frame clonotypes and omits some of them. The table records tens of thousands of clones, about 89% of them present only once. The sample comprised blood. The receptor source for this set is a person aged 18 to 75 in good health. CDR3s include the opening cysteine and the closing phenylalanine or tryptophan. Each record gives: clone size, D gene, V gene, J gene, CDR3 protein, CDR3 DNA. A D gene is named only where the DNA matches it firmly. The size entry is marked missing in some rows and otherwise reads once, few, many or a size class.

NA,TRBD2,TRBV7-6,TRBJ2-3,CASSLAIAGGSTDTQYF,TGTGCCAGCAGCTTAGCGATCGCGGGAGGTAGCACAGATACGCAGTATTTT
NA,TRBD2,TRBV18,TRBJ2-4,CASSPLAGGSWLAKNIQYF,TGTGCCAGCTCGCCTCTAGCGGGAGGGTCGTGGTTAGCCAAAAACATTCAGTACTTC
NA,TRBD1,TRBV4-2,TRBJ1-1,CASSQDPQGASGNTEAFF,TGTGCCAGCAGCCAAGATCCCCAGGGGGCTTCGGGGAACACTGAAGCTTTCTTT
NA,TRBD2,TRBV11-2,TRBJ2-7,CASSGRGSGVVRQYF,TGTGCCAGCAGCGGGCGGGGTAGCGGGGTGGTACGGCAGTACTTC
NA,NA,TRBV5-1,TRBJ2-1,CASSLLGEQFF,TGCGCCAGCAGCTTGCTGGGGGAGCAGTTCTTC
NA,TRBD1,TRBV28,TRBJ1-6,CASSIQGGDSSPLHF,TGTGCCAGCAGTATACAGGGGGGCGATAGTTCACCCCTCCACTTT
NA,TRBD1,TRBV18,TRBJ2-7,CASSPGTAYEQYF,TGTGCCAGCTCACCCGGGACAGCCTACGAGCAGTACTTC
NA,TRBD1,TRBV5-4,TRBJ2-7,CASSQVSTGGRYEQYF,TGTGCCAGCAGCCAAGTAAGCACAGGGGGGAGGTACGAGCAGTACTTC
NA,NA,TRBV25-1,TRBJ2-7,CASSASYGGGMGFYEQYF,TGTGCCAGCAGTGCCTCATACGGGGGTGGGATGGGGTTCTACGAGCAGTACTTC
NA,NA,TRBV28,TRBJ1-5,CASRPSGSGNQPQHF,TGTGCCAGCAGACCCTCGGGCTCGGGCAATCAGCCCCAGCATTTT
NA,TRBD2,TRBV11-3,TRBJ2-1,CASSLGDVGTNNEQFF,TGTGCCAGCAGCTTAGGGGATGTAGGGACTAACAATGAGCAGTTCTTC
NA,TRBD1,TRBV10-3,TRBJ1-2,CAISVYLPGTDYYGYTF,TGTGCCATCAGTGTTTACTTACCCGGGACAGACTACTATGGCTACACCTTC
NA,NA,TRBV7-2,TRBJ2-7,CASSIQPMSSYEQYF,TGTGCCAGCAGCATACAGCCAATGAGCTCCTACGAGCAGTACTTC
NA,NA,TRBV29-1,TRBJ1-2,CSVDNRGGGYGYTF,TGCAGCGTTGATAACCGGGGCGGTGGCTATGGCTACACCTTC
NA,NA,TRBV6-5,TRBJ2-1,CASRSGVSPYNEQFF,TGTGCCAGCAGATCAGGGGTCTCCCCCTACAATGAGCAGTTCTTC
NA,TRBD2,TRBV7-2,TRBJ2-7,CASSGVTSGPSYEQYF,TGTGCCAGCAGCGGCGTGACTAGCGGCCCCTCCTACGAGCAGTACTTC
NA,NA,TRBV18,TRBJ2-5,CASSPLNGETQYF,TGTGCCAGCTCACCGCTAAACGGGGAGACCCAGTACTTC
NA,TRBD1,TRBV2,TRBJ1-3,CASSPRTGHSGNTIYF,TGTGCCAGCAGTCCCAGGACAGGACACTCTGGAAACACCATATATTTT
NA,NA,TRBV7-2,TRBJ2-5,CASSLGPGETQYF,TGTGCCAGCAGCTTAGGCCCCGGAGAGACCCAGTACTTC
NA,NA,TRBV11-3,TRBJ1-4,CASSLLPGEKLFF,TGTGCCAGCAGCTTGTTGCCAGGAGAAAAACTGTTTTTT
few,NA,TRBV2,TRBJ2-7,CASSRSPSYEQYF,TGTGCCAGTAGTAGAAGTCCTTCCTACGAGCAGTACTTC
NA,TRBD2,TRBV28,TRBJ2-2,CAISTSGGTGELFF,TGTGCCATCTCGACTAGCGGGGGGACCGGGGAGCTGTTTTTT
few,NA,TRBV27,TRBJ2-7,CASSLMLGVVYEQYF,TGTGCCAGCAGTTTAATGTTGGGAGTCGTCTACGAGCAGTACTTC
NA,NA,TRBV5-6,TRBJ2-1,CASSLRHYNEQFF,TGTGCCAGCAGCTTGAGACACTACAATGAGCAGTTCTTC
NA,TRBD1,TRBV5-4,TRBJ2-7,CASSLNGRGRNEQYF,TGTGCCAGCAGCTTAAACGGCAGGGGGCGAAACGAGCAGTACTTC
NA,NA,TRBV27,TRBJ1-1,CASSLNWGGWAEAFF,TGTGCCAGCAGCCTCAACTGGGGGGGATGGGCTGAAGCTTTCTTT
NA,TRBD1,TRBV7-9,TRBJ2-3,CASSTPRDRTGPTDTQYF,TGTGCCAGCAGCACACCCCGAGACCGGACAGGGCCCACAGATACGCAGTATTTT
NA,NA,TRBV19,TRBJ1-5,CASEAISGTSNQPQHF,TGTGCCAGCGAAGCGATATCAGGGACTAGCAATCAGCCCCAGCATTTT
NA,NA,TRBV11-3,TRBJ2-2,CASSSEGGTGELFF,TGTGCCAGCAGCTCGGAGGGGGGAACCGGGGAGCTGTTTTTT
NA,TRBD1,TRBV29-1,TRBJ2-5,CSVSGTGVQETQYF,TGCAGCGTTTCCGGGACAGGGGTTCAAGAGACCCAGTACTTC
NA,NA,TRBV21-1,TRBJ2-7,CASSKNEGGYEQYF,TGTGCCAGCAGCAAAAATGAGGGAGGCTACGAGCAGTACTTC
NA,NA,TRBV27,TRBJ2-7,CASSLSRGDSYEQYF,TGTGCCAGCAGTTTATCGCGAGGGGACTCGTACGAGCAGTACTTC